Following are 16 T cell receptor beta chains from one sample sequenced in a study of T cell clones after liver transplantation. Profiling relied on immunoSEQ multiplex PCR, and the TCRdb table lists in-frame clones only, not all of them. The table shows some 80,000 clones, with approximately 80% occurring only once. The input for sequencing was CD4+ T cells from blood, taken less than 50 months after liver transplant. These receptor sequences come from a human patient who received a liver transplant. The graft donor may be the source of some T cells.

This chain links TRBV27 with TRBJ2-5; TRBD2 is a possible D gene (6 bases). Germline lookup yields CDR1 MNHEY and CDR2 SMNVEV (reference sequence). V was clipped by 7 bases and J by 10 bases, with 13 bases between them. The CDR3 consists of 11 residues. DNA of the CDR3: TGTGCCAGCACTCTAGGAGGGGTCCAGTACTTC. Amino acid sequence: CASTLGGVQYF.

This clone turned up a few times. V usage is TRBV28 and J usage is TRBJ1-5; D gene ambiguous. V was pared by 1 base and J by 2 bases, with 9 bases between. CDR3 length equals 15 residues. Germline CDR1 and CDR2: MDHEN and SYDVKM. In DNA, the CDR3 is TGTGCCAGCAGTTTATCCCACAGTGGCAATCAGCCCCAGCATTTT. This translates into CASSLSHSGNQPQHF.

This chain links TRBV2 with TRBJ2-6; maybe TRBD1 (7 bases). Germline lookup yields CDR1 SNHLY and CDR2 FYNNEI. This CDR3 contains 18 residues. V gave up 7 bases and J gave up 0 bases, with 19 bases separating them. DNA for the CDR3: TGTGCCAGCAAATCTCGGCAGGGGGGTCCCTCTGGGGCCAACGTCCTGACTTTC. Protein sequence: CASKSRQGGPSGANVLTF.

V is TRBV5-1 and J is TRBJ1-1, with D maybe TRBD1 (5 bases). The CDR3 runs 14 residues. Trimming took off 3 bases at V and 8 bases at J, with 17 bases between the two ends. CDR1 and CDR2 from the germline V gene are SGHRS and YFSETQ. As DNA, the CDR3 is TGCGCCAGCAGCTCCTCATCCGGGACTACCGAAGCTTTCTTT. Protein sequence: CASSSSSGTTEAFF. The full variable domain, completed using reference TRBV5-1 and TRBJ1-1, is KAGVTQTPRYLIKTRGQQVTLSCSPISGHRSVSWYQQTPGQGLQFLFEYFSETQRNKGNFPGRFSGRQFSNSRSEMNVSTLELGDSALYLCASSSSSGTTEAFFGQGTRLTVV.

The table lists this clone with a count of one. V and J are TRBV11-2 and TRBJ1-3; D is perhaps TRBD1 (5 bases). Germline V gives CDR1 SGHAT, CDR2 FQNNGV. This CDR3 is built from 17 residues. Trimming pared 2 bases from V and 0 bases from J, leaving 14 bases between. CDR3 sequence (DNA): TGTGCCAGCAGCTTAACAGGAAAGGCCTACTCTGGAAACACCATATATTTT. This gives the protein CASSLTGKAYSGNTIYF.

CDR3 sequence reads: CASSPLSGSYNEQFF. CDR3 bases: TGTGCCAGCAGCCCCCTTAGCGGTTCCTACAATGAGCAGTTCTTC. The chain combines TRBV7-3 with TRBJ2-1, with D perhaps matching TRBD2 (6 bases). CDR1 and CDR2 (germline): SGHTA, FQGTGA. This CDR3 has 15 amino acids. With 5 bases removed from V and 1 base from J, the gap between germline ends came to 12 bases.

This clone showed up just a few times. This chain uses TRBV7-9 with TRBJ2-2; 8 bases agree with TRBD2. The CDR3 length is 16 residues. The junction had 4 bases not matched to a gene; V was cut back by 4 bases and J by 0 bases. Germline values: CDR1 SEHNR, CDR2 FQNEAQ (reference sequence). CDR3 in DNA: TGTGCCAGCAGCTCCGAACTAGCGGCGAACACCGGGGAGCTGTTTTTT. Translating it yields CASSSELAANTGELFF.

The chain has TRBV28 and TRBJ1-5, with D perhaps TRBD1 (5 bases). The V end was cut by 5 bases, the J end by 4 bases, with 9 bases between. CDR3 length: 13 amino acids. CDR1 MDHEN and CDR2 SYDVKM come from the germline V gene. CDR3 loop: CASSLDRNQPQHF. The CDR3 DNA sequence: TGTGCCAGCAGTCTCGACAGAAATCAGCCCCAGCATTTT.

The chain carries TRBV5-1 and TRBJ1-2; D is ambiguous. The CDR3 extends over 12 amino acids. The germline CDR1 and CDR2 sequences are SGHRS and YFSETQ. With 0 bases removed from V and 2 bases from J, the gap between germline ends came to 2 bases. CDR3 in amino acids: CASSLDNYGYTF. In nucleotides, the CDR3 is TGCGCCAGCAGCTTGGACAACTATGGCTACACCTTC.

V and J are TRBV6-4 and TRBJ2-1; TRBD2 matches 9 bases. Germline V gene data show CDR1 as MRHNA and CDR2 as SNTAGT. The CDR3 length is 15 residues. Trimming at V came to 5 bases and at J to 0 bases, leaving 2 bases not matched to a gene. CDR3 coding DNA: TGTGCCAGCAGTAAAGCGGGAGGCTCCTACAATGAGCAGTTCTTC. This sequence encodes CASSKAGGSYNEQFF.

This chain uses TRBV4-3 with TRBJ2-5; a possible D gene is TRBD1 (6 bases). V lost 1 base and J lost 6, with 15 bases in between. Germline CDR1 reads LGHNA; CDR2 reads YSLEER. This CDR3 is 15 amino acids long. CDR3 amino acids: CASSQGSQGSQTQYF. CDR3 DNA sequence: TGCGCCAGCAGCCAAGGGTCGCAGGGGTCGCAGACCCAGTACTTC.

The gene calls are TRBV27 and TRBJ2-5, with D possibly being TRBD2 (7 bases). Trimming left V 5 bases short and J 7 bases short, with 20 bases between. In germline, CDR1 is MNHEY, CDR2 SMNVEV (reference sequence). CDR3 size: 15 residues. CDR3 sequence reads: CASSAIGGVMATQYF. CDR3 nucleotides: TGTGCCAGCAGTGCCATAGGGGGGGTTATGGCGACCCAGTACTTC.

The V gene is TRBV5-6, the J gene TRBJ2-7; 7 positions agree with TRBD2. The CDR3 runs 16 residues. The germline V gene encodes CDR1 SGHDT and CDR2 YYEEEE. J gave up 1 base and V 1 base, and 8 bases lay outside the gene matches. For the CDR3, the DNA is TGTGCCAGCAGCTTGCCCGCCGGGACTACTTCCTACGAGCAGTACTTC. Translation: CASSLPAGTTSYEQYF.

The J gene is TRBJ2-7, the V gene TRBV6-1, with D possibly called TRBD1 or TRBD2 (5 bases each). This CDR3 region has 13 residues. The V and J ends lost 9 bases and 2 bases respectively, with 14 bases between them. Germline CDR1 MNHNS, CDR2 SASEGT. In DNA form, the CDR3 reads TGTGCCAGTGTGCTTGGGGGTCCCTACGAGCAGTACTTC. Amino acid sequence: CASVLGGPYEQYF.

This clone was seen only once. The chain carries TRBV6-1 and TRBJ2-5; maybe TRBD2 (5 bases). CDR1 and CDR2 (germline): MNHNS, SASEGT. The CDR3 is 14 amino acids. The V end was cut by 4 bases, the J end by 2 bases, with 11 bases between. The CDR3 DNA follows: TGTGCCAGCAGTGCGGGAACTGGACAAGAGACCCAGTACTTC. This translates into CASSAGTGQETQYF.

This clone was seen only once. V gene TRBV9 combines with J gene TRBJ1-1; D gene unclear. Germline loops: CDR1 SGDLS, CDR2 YYNGEE. CDR3 size: 13 residues. The V end lost 4 bases, the J end lost 0 bases, and 7 bases lay between the germline ends. CDR3 loop: CASSFRMNTEAFF. For the CDR3, the DNA is TGTGCCAGCAGCTTCCGCATGAACACTGAAGCTTTCTTT.